Shown below are 5 T cell receptor beta chains from a single sample sequenced in a study of T cells after yellow fever vaccination. Using its own MiXCR run on the 5' RACE reads, TCRdb lists one record per CDR3 protein. The sample has about 200,000 distinct CDR3 sequences, more than 3% seen once; the top ten hold roughly 3.2%. Here the sequenced sample was CD4+ T cells sorted from PBMCs, taken 10 days after the yellow fever booster vaccination. The receptors were gathered from a man aged 18 to 30 who received the YFV17D yellow fever vaccine.

This clonotype has a count of ten or more. V is TRBV25-1 and J is TRBJ2-3; D tentatively fits TRBD1 or TRBD2 (5 bases each). Germline V gene data show CDR1 as MGHDK and CDR2 as SYGVNS. The CDR3 has 15 amino acids. V was pared by 3 bases and J by 6 bases, with 16 bases between. CDR3 loop: CASSEGLTGTDTQYF. The CDR3 nucleotides are TGTGCCAGCAGTGAGGGGCTCACCGGGACGGATACGCAGTATTTT.

This clonotype was recorded at least ten times. The V gene is TRBV6-6, the J gene TRBJ1-4; D unclear. The germline gives CDR1 MNHNY, CDR2 SVGAGI (reference sequence). V gave up 0 bases and J gave up 8 bases, with 13 bases separating them. The CDR3 covers 15 residues. The CDR3 here is CASSYSIRLGEKLFF. In DNA, the CDR3 is TGTGCCAGCAGTTACTCGATACGGTTGGGGGAAAAACTGTTTTTT.

This clonotype was counted a few times. The chain's CDR3 is CSAATGPYGYTF. The CDR3 bases are TGCAGTGCCGCGACAGGGCCCTATGGCTACACCTTC. The chain links TRBV20-1 to TRBJ1-2; 7 positions match TRBD1. The V gene end was trimmed by 6 bases and the J gene end by 4 bases; junction bases not matched to a gene: 5. Germline CDR1 and CDR2: DFQATT and SNEGSKA (reference sequence). The CDR3 length is 12 residues.

The sample holds many counts of this clonotype. The rearrangement links TRBV12-3 or TRBV12-4 to TRBJ2-1, with 13 positions matching TRBD2. The V gene end was trimmed by 11 bases and the J gene end by 8 bases; junction bases not matched to a gene: 6. The CDR3 runs to 13 residues. CDR3 region: CAVRLAGGDEQFF. The DNA of the CDR3 is TGTGCCGTCCGACTAGCGGGGGGCGATGAGCAGTTCTTC.

The table lists this clonotype with many counts. The chain carries TRBV27 and TRBJ1-5, with D possibly TRBD1 on 6 matching bases. Trimming pared 6 bases from V and 2 bases from J, leaving 11 bases between. The CDR3 runs to 14 residues. Germline V gene sequence: CDR1 MNHEY, CDR2 SMNVEV (reference sequence). The CDR3 DNA sequence: TGTGCCAGCAGCCGCAGGGGTGGCAATCAGCCCCAGCATTTT. Amino acids: CASSRRGGNQPQHF.